These T cell receptor beta chains were read from a single sample in a study of T cell responses to AZD1222 COVID-19 vaccine. Produced via immunoSEQ multiplex PCR; TCRdb's table is partial and in-frame only. The table shows around 150,000 clones, with over 90% occurring only once. This specimen was peripheral blood, taken 28 days after the second AZD1222 dose. These receptors were obtained from an adult who received the AZD1222 COVID-19 vaccine. CDR3s include the opening cysteine and the closing phenylalanine or tryptophan. The order of the fields is D gene, J gene, clone size, V gene, CDR3 protein, CDR3 DNA. The D gene is left open where the match is weak. The size field is filled for only some rows; it gives once, few, many or a size class.

.,TRBJ2-3,.,TRBV9,CASSEGRMIMVDTQYF,TGTGCCAGCAGCGAGGGGAGGATGATAATGGTAGATACGCAGTATTTT
.,TRBJ1-4,.,TRBV27,CASSYGRSEKLFF,TGTGCCAGCAGTTACGGACGGTCTGAAAAACTGTTTTTT
TRBD2,TRBJ2-3,once,TRBV4-3,CASSPSIAGALPDTQYF,TGCGCCAGCAGCCCCAGCATAGCGGGAGCTCTCCCAGATACGCAGTATTTT
TRBD2,TRBJ2-3,.,TRBV4-3,CASSQHVGTSAQYF,TGCGCCAGCAGCCAACACGTGGGGACTAGCGCGCAGTATTTT
.,TRBJ2-7,.,TRBV25-1,CASRDSAYEQYF,TGTGCCAGCAGGGACTCAGCCTACGAGCAGTACTTC
.,TRBJ1-2,.,TRBV6-5,CASSYSTEVYGYTF,TGTGCCAGCAGTTACTCGACGGAAGTCTATGGCTACACCTTC
.,TRBJ1-6,.,TRBV28,CASTVTQGNNSPLHF,TGTGCCAGCACCGTAACGCAGGGGAATAATTCACCCCTCCACTTT
.,TRBJ2-5,.,TRBV11-3,CASSLGYKETQYF,TGTGCCAGCAGCTTGGGGTATAAAGAGACCCAGTACTTC
.,TRBJ1-2,.,TRBV3-1/TRBV3-2,CASSQGHRGYGYTF,TGTGCCAGCAGCCAAGGACATAGGGGCTATGGCTACACCTTC
.,TRBJ1-6,.,TRBV6-1,CASSERGVDSPLHF,TGTGCCAGCAGTGAACGAGGTGTGGATTCACCCCTCCACTTT
TRBD1,TRBJ2-1,.,TRBV28,CAEGQGLTYNEQFF,TGTGCCGAAGGACAGGGTCTCACCTACAATGAGCAGTTCTTC
.,TRBJ1-2,.,TRBV30,CAWTRQNLYYGYTF,TGTGCCTGGACCCGACAGAACCTCTACTATGGCTACACCTTC
.,TRBJ1-2,.,TRBV2,CASSSGVANYGYTF,TGTGCCAGCAGTTCCGGGGTAGCTAACTATGGCTACACCTTC
TRBD2,TRBJ2-5,.,TRBV27,CASSPGRGAGGLETQYF,TGTGCCAGCAGCCCGGGTCGAGGAGCGGGAGGGCTAGAGACCCAGTACTTC
.,TRBJ1-4,.,TRBV28,CASSLNLGDGNEKLFF,TGTGCCAGCAGTTTGAATTTAGGGGACGGTAATGAAAAACTGTTTTTT
.,TRBJ1-1,.,TRBV19,CASSRGPGQGTEAFF,TGTGCCAGTAGCCGGGGCCCAGGGCAAGGTACTGAAGCTTTCTTT
TRBD1,TRBJ2-3,.,TRBV12-3/TRBV12-4,CASSWAGGDTQYF,TGTGCCAGCAGTTGGGCAGGGGGAGATACGCAGTATTTT
TRBD1,TRBJ2-3,.,TRBV7-2,CASSPGTGFDTQYF,TGTGCCAGCAGCCCCGGGACAGGTTTCGATACGCAGTATTTT
TRBD2,TRBJ2-5,.,TRBV9,CASTPGLAVQETQYF,TGTGCCAGCACCCCCGGACTAGCGGTTCAAGAGACCCAGTACTTC
TRBD2,TRBJ2-5,.,TRBV28,CASSGGSGSSETQYF,TGTGCCAGCAGTGGGGGTAGCGGGAGTTCGGAGACCCAGTACTTC
.,TRBJ1-2,once,TRBV6-5,CASPIGENGYTF,TGTGCCAGCCCAATAGGAGAGAATGGCTACACCTTC
.,TRBJ1-1,.,TRBV18,CASSRGQNTEAFF,TGTGCCAGCTCCCGCGGACAGAACACTGAAGCTTTCTTT
.,TRBJ2-7,.,TRBV6-2/TRBV6-3,CASSYSTFGTETYEQYF,TGTGCCAGCAGTTACTCGACATTCGGGACTGAGACCTACGAGCAGTACTTC
.,TRBJ1-2,.,TRBV5-1,CASSPDGNYGYTF,TGCGCCAGCAGCCCCGATGGGAACTATGGCTACACCTTC
.,TRBJ2-1,few,TRBV13,CASSLGGSGSSYNEQFF,TGTGCCAGCAGCTTAGGGGGTAGCGGAAGCTCCTACAATGAGCAGTTCTTC
.,TRBJ1-1,few,TRBV7-3,CASSSGTVNTEAFF,TGTGCCAGCAGCTCCGGGACGGTGAACACTGAAGCTTTCTTT
TRBD2,TRBJ2-7,.,TRBV7-9,CATRGLAGGPSTYEQYF,TGTGCCACCCGAGGACTAGCGGGAGGGCCGTCGACTTACGAGCAGTACTTC
.,TRBJ2-1,.,TRBV30,CAWTDLYNEQFF,TGTGCCTGGACGGACTTGTACAATGAGCAGTTCTTC
TRBD1,TRBJ1-1,.,TRBV6-5,CASSYHRGLGTEAFF,TGTGCCAGCAGTTACCACAGGGGGCTCGGCACTGAAGCTTTCTTT
TRBD2,TRBJ2-3,.,TRBV3-1/TRBV3-2,CASSLMTSGGIDTQYF,TGTGCCAGCAGCCTTATGACTAGCGGGGGCATAGATACGCAGTATTTT
.,TRBJ1-1,.,TRBV5-6,CASSLVWGAEAFF,TGTGCCAGCAGCTTGGTTTGGGGGGCTGAAGCTTTCTTT
.,TRBJ2-7,.,TRBV27,CASSFITGYEQYF,TGTGCCAGCAGTTTTATAACAGGGTACGAGCAGTACTTC
.,TRBJ1-2,.,TRBV9,CASSATLMSGYTF,TGTGCCAGCAGCGCTACCTTGATGTCCGGCTACACCTTC
.,TRBJ2-3,.,TRBV29-1,CSVWGEARSSTDTQYF,TGCAGCGTTTGGGGGGAGGCGAGGTCCAGCACAGATACGCAGTATTTT
.,TRBJ1-2,.,TRBV28,CASSLPTLNYGYTF,TGTGCCAGCAGTCTCCCTACTTTGAACTATGGCTACACCTTC
.,TRBJ1-2,.,TRBV29-1,CSVDYGYTF,TGCAGCGTTGATTATGGCTACACCTTC
.,TRBJ1-1,.,TRBV18,CASSRGQQNTEAFF,TGTGCCAGCTCACGAGGACAGCAGAACACTGAAGCTTTCTTT
TRBD2,TRBJ2-2,.,TRBV5-5,CASSLLAGGNTGELFF,TGTGCCAGCAGCTTGCTGGCGGGAGGAAACACCGGGGAGCTGTTTTTT
TRBD2,TRBJ2-2,.,TRBV27,CASSLRVAGGNTGELFF,TGTGCCAGCAGTTTACGGGTAGCGGGAGGGAACACCGGGGAGCTGTTTTTT
.,TRBJ1-1,.,TRBV6-1,CASSSTRPISTEAFF,TGTGCCAGCAGTTCCACTCGTCCCATTTCAACTGAAGCTTTCTTT
.,TRBJ1-1,.,TRBV2,CASSRDTNTEAFF,TGTGCCAGCAGTCGGGACACCAACACTGAAGCTTTCTTT
TRBD1,TRBJ1-2,few,TRBV20-1,CSASNRDRGANGYTF,TGCAGTGCTAGTAACCGGGACAGGGGAGCAAATGGCTACACCTTC
TRBD1,TRBJ1-5,.,TRBV7-6,CASSTGGNQPQHF,TGTGCCAGCAGCACAGGGGGCAATCAGCCCCAGCATTTT
.,TRBJ2-2,.,TRBV5-1,CASSSYGDHGELFF,TGCGCCAGCAGCTCTTATGGGGATCACGGGGAGCTGTTTTTT
.,TRBJ1-4,.,TRBV2,CASSEHPNEKLFF,TGTGCCAGCAGTGAGCATCCTAATGAAAAACTGTTTTTT
.,TRBJ2-7,.,TRBV3-1/TRBV3-2,CASSPRGYGYEQYF,TGTGCCAGCAGCCCACGAGGGTATGGCTACGAGCAGTACTTC